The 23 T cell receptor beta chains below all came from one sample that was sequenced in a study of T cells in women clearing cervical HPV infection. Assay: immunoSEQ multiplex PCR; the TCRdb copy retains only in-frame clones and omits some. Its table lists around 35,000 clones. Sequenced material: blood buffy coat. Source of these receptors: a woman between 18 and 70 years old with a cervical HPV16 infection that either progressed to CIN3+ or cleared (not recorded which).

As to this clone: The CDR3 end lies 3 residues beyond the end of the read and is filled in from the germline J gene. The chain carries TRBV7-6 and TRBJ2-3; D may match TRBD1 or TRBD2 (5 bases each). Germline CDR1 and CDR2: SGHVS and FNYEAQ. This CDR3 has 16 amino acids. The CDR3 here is CASSQGAGSSNQPQYF. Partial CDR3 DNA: TGTGCCAGCAGCCAAGGGGCAGGGAGTAGCAATCAGCCG.

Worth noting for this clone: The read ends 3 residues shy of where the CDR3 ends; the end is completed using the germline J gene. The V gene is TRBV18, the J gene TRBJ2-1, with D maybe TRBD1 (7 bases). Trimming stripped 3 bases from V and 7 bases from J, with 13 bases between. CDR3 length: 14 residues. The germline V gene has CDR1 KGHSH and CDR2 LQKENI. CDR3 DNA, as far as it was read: TGTGCCAGCTCACCTCTTCAGGGGGGTAATGAG. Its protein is CASSPLQGGNE. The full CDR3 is CASSPLQGGNEQFF.

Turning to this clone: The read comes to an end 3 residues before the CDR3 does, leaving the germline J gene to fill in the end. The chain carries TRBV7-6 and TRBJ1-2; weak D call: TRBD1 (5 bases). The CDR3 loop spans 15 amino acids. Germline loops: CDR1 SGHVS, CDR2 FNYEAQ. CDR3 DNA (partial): TGTGCCAGCAGCTTAGGGGGACTAGCGGGCCTACGC. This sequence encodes CASSLGGLAGLR. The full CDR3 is CASSLGGLAGLRYTF.

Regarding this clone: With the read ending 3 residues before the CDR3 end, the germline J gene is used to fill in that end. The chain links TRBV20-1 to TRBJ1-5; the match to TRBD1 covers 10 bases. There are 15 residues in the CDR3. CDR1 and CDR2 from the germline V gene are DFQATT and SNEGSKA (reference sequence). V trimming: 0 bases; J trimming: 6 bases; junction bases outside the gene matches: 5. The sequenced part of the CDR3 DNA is TGCAGTGCTAGAGATTCGACAGGGGGCGTTCAGCCC. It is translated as CSARDSTGGVQP. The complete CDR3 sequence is CSARDSTGGVQPQHF.

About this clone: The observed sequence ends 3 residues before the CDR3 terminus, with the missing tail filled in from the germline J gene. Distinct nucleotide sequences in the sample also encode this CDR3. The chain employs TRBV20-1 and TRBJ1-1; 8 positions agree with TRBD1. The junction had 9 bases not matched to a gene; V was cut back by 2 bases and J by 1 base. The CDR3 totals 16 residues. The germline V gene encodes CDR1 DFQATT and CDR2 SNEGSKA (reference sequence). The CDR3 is CSARRRQGARNTEAFF. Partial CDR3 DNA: TGCAGTGCTAGACGCAGGCAGGGGGCCCGGAACACTGAA.

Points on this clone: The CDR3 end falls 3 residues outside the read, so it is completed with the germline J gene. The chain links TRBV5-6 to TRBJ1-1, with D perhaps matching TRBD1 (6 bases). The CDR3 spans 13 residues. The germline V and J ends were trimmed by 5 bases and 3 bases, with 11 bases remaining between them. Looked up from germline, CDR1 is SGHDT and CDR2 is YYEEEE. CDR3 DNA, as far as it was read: TGTGCCAGCAGAGGGGGGGAGGACACTGAA. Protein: CASRGGEDTE. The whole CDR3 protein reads CASRGGEDTEAFF.

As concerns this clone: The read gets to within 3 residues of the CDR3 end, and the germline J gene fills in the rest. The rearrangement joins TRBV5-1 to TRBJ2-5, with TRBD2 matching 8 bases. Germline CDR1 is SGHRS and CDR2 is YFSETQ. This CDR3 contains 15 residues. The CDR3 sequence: CASGLAGGGTDTQYF. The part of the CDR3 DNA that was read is TGCGCCAGCGGTCTTGCGGGGGGAGGCACAGATACC. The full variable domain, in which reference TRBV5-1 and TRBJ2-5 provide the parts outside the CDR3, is KAGVTQTPRYLIKTRGQQVTLSCSPISGHRSVSWYQQTPGQGLQFLFEYFSETQRNKGNFPGRFSGRQFSNSRSEMNVSTLELGDSALYLCASGLAGGGTDTQYFGPGTRLLVL.

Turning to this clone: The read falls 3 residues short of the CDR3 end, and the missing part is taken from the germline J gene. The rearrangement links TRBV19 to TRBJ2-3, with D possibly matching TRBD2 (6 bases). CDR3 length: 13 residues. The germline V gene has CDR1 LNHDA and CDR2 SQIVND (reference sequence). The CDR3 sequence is CASSGGLQETQYF. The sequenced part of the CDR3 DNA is TGTGCCAGTAGCGGGGGATTACAAGAGACG.

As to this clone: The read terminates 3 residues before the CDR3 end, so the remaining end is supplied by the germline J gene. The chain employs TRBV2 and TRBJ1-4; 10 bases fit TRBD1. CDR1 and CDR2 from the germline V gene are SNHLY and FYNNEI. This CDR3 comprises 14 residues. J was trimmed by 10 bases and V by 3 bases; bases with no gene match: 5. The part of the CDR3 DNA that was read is TGTGCCAGCAGTGATGGGACAGGGGCCTTAAAA. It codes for CASSDGTGALK. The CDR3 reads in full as CASSDGTGALKLFF.

The CDR3 protein is CASGPGQGSDTIYF. CDR3 bases read: TGCGCCAGCGGGCCGGGACAGGGGTCGGACACC. The gene calls are TRBV5-1 and TRBJ1-3; 10 positions agree with TRBD1. Sequencing ends 3 residues short of the CDR3 end; the germline J gene provides the rest. The ends lost 7 bases at V and 8 bases at J; junction bases unmatched: 9. The CDR3 contains 14 residues. The V gene's germline CDR1 is SGHRS and CDR2 YFSETQ.

CDR3 bases read: TGTGCCAGTACTCAGGGGCAGGGAAAA. Its translation is CASTQGQGK. The whole CDR3 reads CASTQGQGKLFF. This chain joins TRBV19 and TRBJ1-4; D is perhaps TRBD1 (6 bases). The CDR3 end lies 3 residues beyond the end of the read and is filled in from the germline J gene. This CDR3 spans 12 amino acids. Germline CDR1 and CDR2: LNHDA and SQIVND (reference sequence). The V and J ends lost 7 bases and 10 bases respectively, with 13 bases between them.

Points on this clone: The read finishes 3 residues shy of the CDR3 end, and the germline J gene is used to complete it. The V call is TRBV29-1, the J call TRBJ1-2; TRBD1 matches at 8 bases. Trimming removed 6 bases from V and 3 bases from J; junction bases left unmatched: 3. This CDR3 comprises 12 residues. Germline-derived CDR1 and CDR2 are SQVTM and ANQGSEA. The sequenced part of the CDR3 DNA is TGCAGCGTAGGACAGGGTGACTATGGC. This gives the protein CSVGQGDYG. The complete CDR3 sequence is CSVGQGDYGYTF.

The CDR3 DNA, read in part, is TGCAGTGCTAGAGAGGAGCTAGCGGGGACCTACAATGAG. This encodes CSAREELAGTYNE. Given in full, the CDR3 is CSAREELAGTYNEQFF. This rearrangement joins TRBV20-1 to TRBJ2-1; 9 bases match TRBD2. The CDR3 end falls 3 residues outside the read, so it is completed with the germline J gene. Germline CDR1 is DFQATT and CDR2 is SNEGSKA (reference sequence). This CDR3 has 16 residues. With 0 bases clipped from V and 2 bases from J, the junction kept 5 bases outside the gene matches.

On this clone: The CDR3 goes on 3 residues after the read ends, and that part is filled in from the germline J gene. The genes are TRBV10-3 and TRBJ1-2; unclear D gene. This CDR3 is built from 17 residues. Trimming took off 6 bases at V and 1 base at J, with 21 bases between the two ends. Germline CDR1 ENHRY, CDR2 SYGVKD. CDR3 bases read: TGTGCCATCAGAGACGACCTGCGGGTCAAACTTAACTATGGC. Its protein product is CAIRDDLRVKLNYG. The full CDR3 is CAIRDDLRVKLNYGYTF.

CDR3 DNA (partial): TGTGCCAGCAGTAAACGGACAGGGGAAGGGCACGAG. Translated: CASSKRTGEGHE. The full-length CDR3 reads as CASSKRTGEGHEQYF. J is TRBJ2-7 and V is TRBV6-2 or TRBV6-3; 9 bases match TRBD1. The read ends 3 residues before the CDR3 terminus; that terminus is restored from the germline J gene. The germline V gene has CDR1 MNHEY and CDR2 SVGEGT. The CDR3 covers 15 residues. The V and J ends lost 5 bases and 5 bases, in that order; junction bases with no gene match: 10.

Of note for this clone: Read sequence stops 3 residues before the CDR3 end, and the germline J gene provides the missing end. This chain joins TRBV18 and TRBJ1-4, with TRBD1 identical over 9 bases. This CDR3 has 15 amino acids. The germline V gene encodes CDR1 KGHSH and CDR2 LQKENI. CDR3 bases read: TGTGCCAGCTCACCGCGGACAGGGGACAATTCACCA. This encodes CASSPRTGDNSP. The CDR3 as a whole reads CASSPRTGDNSPLFF.

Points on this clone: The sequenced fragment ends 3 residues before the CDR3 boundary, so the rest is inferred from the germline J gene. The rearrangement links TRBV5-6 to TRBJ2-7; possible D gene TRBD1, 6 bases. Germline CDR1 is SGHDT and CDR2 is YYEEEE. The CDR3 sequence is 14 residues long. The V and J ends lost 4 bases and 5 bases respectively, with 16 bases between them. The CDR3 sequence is CASSPTTGSHEQYF. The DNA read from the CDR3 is TGTGCCAGCAGCCCCACTACAGGGTCCCACGAG.

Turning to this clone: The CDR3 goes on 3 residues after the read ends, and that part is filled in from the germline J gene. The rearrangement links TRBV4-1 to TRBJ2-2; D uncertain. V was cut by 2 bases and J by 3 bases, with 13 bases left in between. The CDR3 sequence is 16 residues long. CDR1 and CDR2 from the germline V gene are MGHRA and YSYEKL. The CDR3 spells CASSQSPELHTGELFF. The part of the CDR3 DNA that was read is TGCGCCAGCAGCCAATCTCCTGAGCTTCACACCGGGGAG.

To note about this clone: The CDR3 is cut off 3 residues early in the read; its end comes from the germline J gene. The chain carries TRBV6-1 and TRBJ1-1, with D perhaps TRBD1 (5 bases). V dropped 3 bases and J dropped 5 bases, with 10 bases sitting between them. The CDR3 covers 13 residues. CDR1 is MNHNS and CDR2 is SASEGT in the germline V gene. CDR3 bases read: TGTGCCAGCAGTGACGGGGGATGGACTGAA. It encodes CASSDGGWTE. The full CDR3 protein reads CASSDGGWTEAFF.

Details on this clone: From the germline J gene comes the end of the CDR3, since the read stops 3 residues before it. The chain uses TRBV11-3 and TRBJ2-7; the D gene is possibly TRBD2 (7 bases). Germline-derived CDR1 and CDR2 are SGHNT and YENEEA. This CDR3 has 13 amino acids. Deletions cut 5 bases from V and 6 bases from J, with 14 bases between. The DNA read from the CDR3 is TGTGCCAGCAGCCACCGGGGGGCCGGCGAG. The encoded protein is CASSHRGAGE. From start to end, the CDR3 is CASSHRGAGEQYF.

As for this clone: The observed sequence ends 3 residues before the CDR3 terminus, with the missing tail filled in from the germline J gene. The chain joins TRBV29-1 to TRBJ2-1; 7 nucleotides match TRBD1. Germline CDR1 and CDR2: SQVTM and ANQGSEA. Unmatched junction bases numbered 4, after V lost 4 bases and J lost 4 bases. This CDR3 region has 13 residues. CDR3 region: CSVVGTVYNEQFF. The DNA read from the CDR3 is TGCAGCGTTGTTGGGACAGTATACAATGAG.

The sequenced part of the CDR3 DNA is TGCAGTGCAGGGGGGGGGCGGGGTGGC. As protein: CSAGGGRGG. The complete CDR3 sequence is CSAGGGRGGYTF. V is TRBV20-1 and J is TRBJ1-2; D is possibly TRBD1 (6 bases). The read is 3 residues too short to cover the CDR3 end, so that end is filled in from the germline J gene. This CDR3 is 12 amino acids long. V dropped 6 bases and J dropped 7 bases, with 15 bases sitting between them. Germline CDR1 and CDR2: DFQATT and SNEGSKA (reference sequence).

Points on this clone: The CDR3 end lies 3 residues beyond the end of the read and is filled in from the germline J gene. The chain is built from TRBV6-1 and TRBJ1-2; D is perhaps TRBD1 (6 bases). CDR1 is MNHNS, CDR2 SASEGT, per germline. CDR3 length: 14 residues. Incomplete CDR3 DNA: TGTGCCAGCAGTGTGCCGGCCAACAGGGATGAC. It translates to CASSVPANRDD. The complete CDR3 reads CASSVPANRDDYTF.